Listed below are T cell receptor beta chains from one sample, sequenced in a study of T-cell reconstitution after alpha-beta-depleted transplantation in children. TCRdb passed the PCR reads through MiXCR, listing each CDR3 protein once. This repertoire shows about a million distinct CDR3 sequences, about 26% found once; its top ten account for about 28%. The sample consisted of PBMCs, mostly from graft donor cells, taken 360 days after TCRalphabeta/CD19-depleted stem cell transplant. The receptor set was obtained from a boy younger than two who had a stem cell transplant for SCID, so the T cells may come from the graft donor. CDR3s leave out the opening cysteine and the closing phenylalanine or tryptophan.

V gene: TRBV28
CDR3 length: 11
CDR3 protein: ASRSGTPHEQY

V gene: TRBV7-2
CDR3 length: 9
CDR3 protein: ASSFITEAF

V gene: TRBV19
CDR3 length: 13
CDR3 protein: ASGGTGGLNQPQH

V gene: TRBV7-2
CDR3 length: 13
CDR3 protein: ASSLGPGWAGELF

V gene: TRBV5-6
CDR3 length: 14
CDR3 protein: ASSADISLASYEQY

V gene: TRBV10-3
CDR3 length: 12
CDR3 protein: AISEGGSQETQY

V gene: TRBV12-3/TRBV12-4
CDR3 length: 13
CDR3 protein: ASSLGQGTRNEQF

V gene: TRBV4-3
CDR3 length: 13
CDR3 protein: ASSQGREVDSEAF

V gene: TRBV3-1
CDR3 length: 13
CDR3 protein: ASSRQPGGYNEQF

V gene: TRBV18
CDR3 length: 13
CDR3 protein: ASSYTQGNSYEQY

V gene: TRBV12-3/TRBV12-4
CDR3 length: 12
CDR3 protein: ASSPRTAKGELF

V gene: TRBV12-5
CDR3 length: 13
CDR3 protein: ASGLVSPKNTEAF

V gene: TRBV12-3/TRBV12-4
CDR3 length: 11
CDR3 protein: ASSGQGADKLF

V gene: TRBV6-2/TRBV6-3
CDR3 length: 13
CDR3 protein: ASSHRQGSYNEQF

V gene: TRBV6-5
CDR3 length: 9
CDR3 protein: ACERGDTQY

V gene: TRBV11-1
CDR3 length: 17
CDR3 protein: ASSSPGGTGRLGGYEQY

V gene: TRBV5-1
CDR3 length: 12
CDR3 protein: ASSPSYGTDGYT

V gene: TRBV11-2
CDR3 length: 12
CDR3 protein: ASSFDSGWKTQY

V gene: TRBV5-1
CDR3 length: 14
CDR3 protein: ASSPRARDGDYEQY

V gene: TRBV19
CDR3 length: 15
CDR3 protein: ASSIATGQGADQPQH

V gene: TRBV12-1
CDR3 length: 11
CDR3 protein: ASGTGLFYGYT

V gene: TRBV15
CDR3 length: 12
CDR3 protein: ATSSDRGNQPQH